This T cell receptor (beta chain) was profiled in a study of cytomegalovirus exposure and HLA in healthy donors. The repertoire was sequenced with immunoSEQ multiplex PCR; TCRdb's copy has only in-frame clones and lacks some. In the table there are roughly 90,000 clones, 85% of which are singletons. Study-wide results and limits: The study flagged roughly 150 TCR beta chains as cytomegalovirus-associated.

About this clone: Its antigen is not known.

V lost 5 bases to trimming and J lost 2 bases, with 15 bases between them. The CDR3 length is 15 residues. CDR1 is ENHRY, CDR2 SYGVKD, per germline. The sequencing sample was made of PBMCs. This receptor was identified in a man aged 18-30 years in good health and CMV-seropositive. The chain employs TRBV10-3 and TRBJ2-5, with D possibly TRBD2 on 6 matching bases. CDR3 amino acids: CAISPTGTAQETQYF. CDR3 nucleotides: TGTGCCATCAGTCCCACCGGGACTGCGCAAGAGACCCAGTACTTC.